These 18 T cell receptor beta chains share one sample of origin, sequenced in a study of low-dose radiotherapy and immunotherapy resistance in tumors. Primers targeting TRAV and TRBV primed first-strand cDNA, covering alpha and beta chains. The authors amplified TCRs for roughly 20 PCR cycles with a constant-region primer and a V-primer adapter. One entry per CDR3 protein, called by TCRdb with MiXCR from the reads. This sample yields 80,000 to 95,000 distinct CDR3 sequences, of which around 9.2% are seen a single time; around 0.97% belongs to the top ten. Sample time point: before trial treatment. The material sequenced was PBMCs, taken before treatment. The receptors derive from a male donor with prostate cancer.

This clonotype appeared a few times. It differs at one base from a far larger clone, so likely a read error. The gene calls are TRBV9 and TRBJ2-7; D is undetermined. Trimming shortened V by 0 bases and J by 7 bases, and 14 bases separated the two germline ends. CDR1 is SGDLS, CDR2 YYNGEE, per germline. There are 14 residues in the CDR3. The CDR3 is CASSVEGGYNEQYF. In DNA, the CDR3 is TGTGCCAGCAGCGTAGAGGGCGGCTACAATGAGCAGTACTTC.

There are many counts of this clonotype. The V call is TRBV7-2, the J call TRBJ2-1; TRBD1 matches 12 bases. CDR1 SGHTA and CDR2 FQGNSA come from the germline V gene. CDR3 length: 15 residues. After removal of 4 bases from V and 10 bases from J, the junction contained 8 bases not matched to a gene. In nucleotides, the CDR3 is TGTGCCAGCAGCTCCTTGGGGACAGGGGGCGGCGAGCAGTTCTTC. Amino acids: CASSSLGTGGGEQFF. Full variable domain (rest looked up from reference TRBV7-2 and TRBJ2-1): GAGVSQSPSNKVTEKGKDVELRCDPISGHTALYWYRQSLGQGLEFLIYFQGNSAPDKSGLPSDRFSAERTGGSVSTLTIQRTQQEDSAVYLCASSSLGTGGGEQFFGPGTRLTVL.

The V gene is TRBV20-1, the J gene TRBJ2-1, with 9 bases fitting TRBD1. Losses at the gene ends were 4 bases for V and 7 bases for J; bases not matched to a gene: 8. The V gene's germline CDR1 is DFQATT and CDR2 SNEGSKA (reference sequence). The CDR3 has 14 amino acids. CDR3 in amino acids: CSATPGQGLNEQFF. DNA for the CDR3: TGCAGTGCTACGCCGGGACAGGGTCTAAATGAGCAGTTCTTC.

This clonotype was recorded many times. The chain joins TRBV18 to TRBJ2-2; TRBD2 matches 10 bases. CDR1 is KGHSH, CDR2 LQKENI, per germline. Trimming removed 10 bases from V and 5 bases from J; junction bases left unmatched: 7. There are 14 residues in the CDR3. As DNA, the CDR3 is TGTGCCACATCCGGGACTAGCGAAACCGGGGAGCTGTTTTTT. Encoded protein: CATSGTSETGELFF.

This clonotype came up many times. The J gene is TRBJ2-7, the V gene TRBV20-1, with D perhaps TRBD1 or TRBD2 (5 bases each). The CDR3 covers 16 residues. The germline V and J ends were trimmed by 2 bases and 0 bases, with 17 bases remaining between them. The germline gives CDR1 DFQATT, CDR2 SNEGSKA (reference sequence). CDR3 sequence reads: CSARLPQGPTSYEQYF. The CDR3 nucleotides read TGCAGTGCTAGACTCCCCCAGGGACCGACCTCCTACGAGCAGTACTTC.

In this sample, this clonotype turned up many times. This chain connects TRBV25-1 to TRBJ2-3, with 10 bases that match TRBD1. V trimming: 5 bases; J trimming: 6 bases; junction bases outside the gene matches: 8. This CDR3 spans 15 amino acids. Germline V gene data show CDR1 as MGHDK and CDR2 as SYGVNS. The CDR3 sequence: CASSPPGQGTDTQYF. In DNA form, the CDR3 reads TGTGCCAGCAGTCCGCCGGGACAGGGGACGGATACGCAGTATTTT.

This clonotype was recorded many times. V usage is TRBV3-1 and J usage is TRBJ2-5; the D is unclear. Trimming took 4 bases from V and 5 from J, leaving 14 bases between them. The CDR3 sequence is 14 residues long. Germline CDR1 and CDR2: LGHDT and YNNKEL (reference sequence). CDR3 region: CASSPSPDWETQYF. For the CDR3, the DNA is TGTGCCAGCAGCCCTAGTCCAGACTGGGAGACCCAGTACTTC.

This clonotype has at least ten counts. This sequence joins TRBV14 and TRBJ1-4; D is perhaps TRBD1 (5 bases). Trimming took off 4 bases at V and 7 bases at J, with 13 bases between the two ends. There are 14 residues in the CDR3. CDR1 is SGHDN and CDR2 is FVKESK in the germline V gene. The CDR3 spells CASSPQGYPEKLFF. DNA for the CDR3: TGTGCCAGCAGCCCTCAGGGTTACCCTGAAAAACTGTTTTTT.

This clonotype occurred many times. V gene TRBV5-1 combines with J gene TRBJ2-7; D unclear. There are 14 residues in the CDR3. CDR1 is SGHRS, CDR2 YFSETQ, per germline. V lost 9 bases to trimming and J lost 0 bases, with 16 bases between them. The CDR3 DNA is TGCGCCACCCGCCCCCAGCGATCCTCCTACGAGCAGTACTTC. Translated, it gives CATRPQRSSYEQYF.

This clonotype was seen at least ten times. The chain has TRBV7-2 and TRBJ2-2, with D possibly being TRBD1 or TRBD2 (5 bases each). Looked up from germline, CDR1 is SGHTA and CDR2 is FQGNSA. V lost 1 base to trimming and J lost 7 bases, with 10 bases between them. The CDR3 contains 14 residues. The CDR3 DNA is TGTGCCAGCAGCTTAGATGGGGGTATCGGGGAGCTGTTTTTT. Protein: CASSLDGGIGELFF.

This clonotype has a count of ten or more. The V gene is TRBV20-1, the J gene TRBJ2-7; D not certain. This CDR3 has 12 amino acids. Germline V lookup: CDR1 DFQATT, CDR2 SNEGSKA (reference sequence). V was shortened by 8 bases and J by 6 bases, with 17 bases between the two germline ends. The CDR3 is CSLVGTWREQYF. The CDR3 bases are TGCAGTCTGGTGGGAACGTGGCGCGAGCAGTACTTC.

The table lists this clonotype with many counts. This chain joins TRBV19 and TRBJ1-1; D unclear. From germline, CDR1 is LNHDA and CDR2 SQIVND (reference sequence). This CDR3 spans 15 amino acids. V was trimmed by 4 bases and J by 1 base, leaving 13 bases between them. CDR3 region: CASSTRPGGNTEAFF. The CDR3, as DNA: TGTGCCAGTAGTACCCGCCCGGGAGGGAACACTGAAGCTTTCTTT.

This clonotype has at least ten counts. The chain links TRBV12-3 or TRBV12-4 to TRBJ1-6; 9 positions agree with TRBD1. Trimming took 9 bases from V and 5 from J; bases not matched to a gene: 5. The CDR3 runs to 14 residues. CDR3 bases: TGTGCCAGTCGACAGGGGGTCAATAATTCACCCCTCCACTTT. It yields the protein CASRQGVNNSPLHF.

This clonotype was observed at least ten times. This chain joins TRBV30 and TRBJ2-6; no firm D call. The CDR3 consists of 11 residues. V lost 4 bases to trimming and J lost 6 bases, with 4 bases between them. Looked up from germline, CDR1 is GTSNPN and CDR2 is SVGIG (reference sequence). CDR3 region: CAWTEANVLTF. CDR3 DNA: TGTGCCTGGACTGAGGCCAACGTCCTGACTTTC.

This clonotype was seen ten or more times. The chain recombines TRBV10-3 with TRBJ2-7, with TRBD2 matching 7 bases. The germline V gene has CDR1 ENHRY and CDR2 SYGVKD. This CDR3 is built from 16 residues. V lost 0 bases and J lost 0; bases outside the gene matches: 5. This CDR3 is CAISESGLGSSYEQYF. As DNA, the CDR3 is TGTGCCATCAGTGAGTCAGGACTAGGAAGCTCCTACGAGCAGTACTTC.

This clonotype has ten or more counts. The chain employs TRBV5-3 and TRBJ2-3, with 9 bases matching TRBD1. TRBV5-3 qualifies as an ORF whose function is uncertain. The CDR3 covers 16 residues. Trimming cost V 2 bases and J 2 bases; bases outside gene matches: 6. The CDR3 DNA is TGTGCCAGAAGCTTCTGGGACAGGGAAGACACAGATACGCAGTATTTT. Translation gives CARSFWDREDTDTQYF.

This clonotype has ten or more counts. V and J are TRBV12-3 or TRBV12-4 and TRBJ2-3, with 8 positions matching TRBD2. V dropped 4 bases and J dropped 0; count of bases not matched to a gene: 3. CDR3 size: 15 residues. The DNA of the CDR3 is TGTGCCAGCAGTTCCCGGGAGGGTAGCACAGATACGCAGTATTTT. It encodes CASSSREGSTDTQYF.

This clonotype was recorded many times. The rearrangement uses TRBV6-2 or TRBV6-3 and TRBJ1-5; weak D call: TRBD1 (6 bases). Trimming took 6 bases from V and 2 from J, leaving 17 bases between them. The CDR3 is 16 amino acids. CDR1 is MNHEY, CDR2 SVGEGT, per germline. CDR3 region: CASRLSGALGNQPQHF. CDR3 sequence (DNA): TGTGCCAGCAGACTGTCGGGGGCTTTGGGCAATCAGCCCCAGCATTTT.